A few counts support the clone carrying this TCR beta chain. Antigen unknown. This sample was taken from a study of T-cell memory formation after mild COVID-19. Study findings and constraints: CD4+ bias marked clones expanding day 15 to 37, unlike balanced contracting clones. Among contracting clones, CD4+ were mainly CM/EM and CD8+ enriched in EMRA.

Trimming pared 6 bases from V and 4 bases from J, leaving 13 bases between. This CDR3 comprises 14 residues. Germline V CDR1 and CDR2: KGHSH, LQKENI. TCRdb redid the calling of the 5' RACE reads with MiXCR, one entry per CDR3 protein. Of some 450,000 distinct CDR3 sequences in the sample, about 20% were seen once. The chain employs TRBV18 and TRBJ2-1; tentatively, D is TRBD1 (6 bases). The TCR comes from an adult woman who had mild COVID-19 (a few samples of this study predate the infection). Cell type and time point are not known. The sample comprised PBMCs or a T cell subset sorted from them (not recorded which). The DNA for the CDR3 is TGTGCCAGCTCGCCATACGGACAGTACAATGAGCAGTTCTTC. Translation gives CASSPYGQYNEQFF.